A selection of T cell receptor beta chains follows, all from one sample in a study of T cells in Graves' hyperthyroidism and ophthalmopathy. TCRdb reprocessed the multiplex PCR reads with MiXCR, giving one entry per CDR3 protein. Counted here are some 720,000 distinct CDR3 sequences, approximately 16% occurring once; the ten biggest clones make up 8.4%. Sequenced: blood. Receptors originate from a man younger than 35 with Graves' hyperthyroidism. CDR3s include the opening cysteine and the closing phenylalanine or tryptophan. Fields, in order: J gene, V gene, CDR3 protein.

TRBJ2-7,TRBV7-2,CASNLGGGDEQYF
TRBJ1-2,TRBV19,CASSIGTENYGYTF
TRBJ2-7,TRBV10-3,CAISEGGAEQYF
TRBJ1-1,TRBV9,CASSPTAIGTEAFF
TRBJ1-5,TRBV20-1,CSAGLDRGLQPQHF
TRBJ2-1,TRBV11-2,CASSLPSSGRIYNEQFF
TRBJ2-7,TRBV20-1,CSARDRVGYEQYF
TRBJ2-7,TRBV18,CASSPLAAEQYF
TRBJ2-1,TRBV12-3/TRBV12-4,CASSILTSFGNNEQFF
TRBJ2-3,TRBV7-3,CASSLEGGKGLQYF
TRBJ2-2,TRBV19,CASSRQDANTGELFF
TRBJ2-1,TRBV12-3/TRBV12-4,CAGSFDTGTVDEQFF
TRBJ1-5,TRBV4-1,CASSRTDYSNQPQHF
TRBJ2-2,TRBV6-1,CASSPDPPGLAGVWSNTGELFF
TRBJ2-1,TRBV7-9,CASSLPGLASGSFDEQFF
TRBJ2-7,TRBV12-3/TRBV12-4,CASRLARGYEQYF
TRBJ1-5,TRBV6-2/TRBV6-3,CASSSRRSNQPQHF
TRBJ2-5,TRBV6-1,CASNTPTTYQETQYF
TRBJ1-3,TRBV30,CAWSVRGRLGGNTIYF
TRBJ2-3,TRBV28,CASSFPGLAGEGIDTQYF
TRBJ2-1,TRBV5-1,CASSLDYSSYNEQFF
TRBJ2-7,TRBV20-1,CSARRREGRYEQYF
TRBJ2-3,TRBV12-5,CASGSAGETQYF